The 27 T cell receptor beta chains below come from one sample, sequenced in a study of vaccination and CD4 T cells after COVID-19. Each CDR3 protein gets one entry after TCRdb re-called the PCR reads with MiXCR. This table has just over 20,000 distinct CDR3 sequences, roughly 61% appearing once. Specimen: CD4+ T cells from blood, collected before SARS-CoV-2 vaccination. Receptors originate from a human donor who had recovered from COVID-19.

The gene calls are TRBV19 and TRBJ1-5; TRBD1 aligns across 10 bases. CDR3 length: 14 residues. Germline trimming cut 1 base from V and 7 bases from J; bases unmatched to any gene: 1. Germline CDR1 and CDR2: LNHDA and SQIVND (reference sequence). CDR3 coding DNA: TGTGCCAGTAGTATAGGGACAGGGGGACAGCCCCAGCATTTT. Translated, it gives CASSIGTGGQPQHF. The full variable domain, in which reference TRBV19 and TRBJ1-5 provide the parts outside the CDR3, is DGGITQSPKYLFRKEGQNVTLSCEQNLNHDAMYWYRQDPGQGLRLIYYSQIVNDFQKGDIAEGYSVSREKKESFPLTVTSAQKNPTAFYLCASSIGTGGQPQHFGDGTRLSIL.

V usage is TRBV6-2 or TRBV6-3 and J usage is TRBJ2-5; possibly TRBD1 for D (6 bases). V lost 4 bases, J lost 3 bases, and 18 bases lay in between. The CDR3 consists of 16 residues. Germline loops: CDR1 MNHEY, CDR2 SVGEGT. CDR3 sequence reads: CASSFDPGQGKETQYF. CDR3 coding DNA: TGTGCCAGCAGTTTTGACCCGGGACAAGGGAAAGAGACCCAGTACTTC.

This rearrangement joins TRBV18 to TRBJ1-2; D not certain. The CDR3 covers 13 residues. V was pared by 3 bases and J by 12 bases, with 17 bases between. Germline V gives CDR1 KGHSH, CDR2 LQKENI. CDR3 sequence reads: CASSPDPTGLDTF. The CDR3 DNA reads as TGTGCCAGCTCACCGGACCCCACGGGTTTGGACACCTTC.

The rearrangement links TRBV6-5 to TRBJ1-2; D remains unclear. CDR3 length: 13 amino acids. V was clipped by 3 bases and J by 7 bases, with 12 bases between them. Per germline, CDR1 MNHEY and CDR2 SVGAGI. CDR3 in DNA: TGTGCCAGCAGTTATTCGGGTTCCTCTGGCTACACCTTC. It specifies CASSYSGSSGYTF.

The chain joins TRBV20-1 to TRBJ2-7; D may be TRBD1 (6 bases). Germline values: CDR1 DFQATT, CDR2 SNEGSKA (reference sequence). The CDR3 is 15 residues long. Trimming cost V 5 bases and J 0 bases, with 17 bases left between them. In DNA form, the CDR3 reads TGCAGTGCTCTGGATTCGACAGGCCTCTCCTACGAGCAGTACTTC. Translated: CSALDSTGLSYEQYF.

This clonotype occurred a few times. The chain employs TRBV27 and TRBJ2-3, with D maybe TRBD2 (6 bases). The V gene's germline CDR1 is MNHEY and CDR2 SMNVEV (reference sequence). The CDR3 is 13 amino acids. V dropped 11 bases and J dropped 0 bases, with 12 bases sitting between them. CDR3 bases: TGTGCCTCTCGCGGGGTTAGCACAGATACGCAGTATTTT. Its protein product is CASRGVSTDTQYF.

V is TRBV6-1 and J is TRBJ1-2; 10 positions match TRBD1. CDR1 is MNHNS, CDR2 SASEGT, per germline. CDR3 length: 15 residues. In DNA, the CDR3 is TGTGCGTTAACCACGGGACAGGGGTTGGTCTATGGCTACACCTTC. It is translated as CALTTGQGLVYGYTF.

The chain employs TRBV20-1 and TRBJ2-5; D possibly corresponds to TRBD1 (5 bases). The CDR3 runs to 13 residues. Trimming took off 5 bases at V and 5 bases at J, with 15 bases between the two ends. In germline, CDR1 is DFQATT, CDR2 SNEGSKA (reference sequence). In nucleotides, the CDR3 is TGCAGTGCTGAACGCAGGGCTGGGGAGACCCAGTACTTC. Its translation: CSAERRAGETQYF.

The chain employs TRBV15 and TRBJ1-5, with 7 bases that match TRBD1. The CDR3 loop spans 15 amino acids. V lost 3 bases, J lost 5 bases, and 7 bases stayed unmatched. From germline, CDR1 is LNHNV and CDR2 YYDKDF (reference sequence). The CDR3 nucleotides read TGTGCCACCAGCAGTGTACAGGGGTTTGATCAGCCCCAGCATTTT. As protein: CATSSVQGFDQPQHF.

The sample holds a few counts of this clonotype. This chain uses TRBV10-3 with TRBJ2-2; TRBD2 aligns across 14 bases. CDR3 length: 19 amino acids. Germline lookup yields CDR1 ENHRY and CDR2 SYGVKD. Trimming took 2 bases from V and 4 from J; bases not matched to a gene: 9. This CDR3 is CAISERGTSGRSGTGELFF. The CDR3 DNA reads as TGTGCCATCAGTGAGAGGGGGACTAGCGGGAGAAGCGGCACCGGGGAGCTGTTTTTT.

This sequence joins TRBV2 and TRBJ2-2; 10 positions match TRBD2. J was trimmed by 4 bases and V by 4 bases; bases with no gene match: 6. There are 16 residues in the CDR3. CDR1 is SNHLY, CDR2 FYNNEI, per germline. CDR3 sequence reads: CASSGWLAGVTGELFF. CDR3 in DNA: TGTGCCAGCAGTGGTTGGCTAGCGGGAGTCACCGGGGAGCTGTTTTTT.

This clonotype has a handful of counts. The CDR3 loop reads CSARDRLGGETQYF. CDR3 sequence (DNA): TGCAGTGCTAGAGATCGCCTAGGAGGGGAGACCCAGTACTTC. V gene TRBV20-1 combines with J gene TRBJ2-5, with D possibly TRBD2 on 6 matching bases. The V end was cut by 0 bases, the J end by 5 bases, with 13 bases between. This CDR3 has 14 amino acids. Germline V gene data show CDR1 as DFQATT and CDR2 as SNEGSKA (reference sequence).

The count of this clonotype is one. The rearrangement links TRBV6-1 to TRBJ2-5; D unresolved. Germline loops: CDR1 MNHNS, CDR2 SASEGT. There are 15 residues in the CDR3. Trimming cost V 4 bases and J 0 bases, with 12 bases left between them. The CDR3 sequence: CASSGPDLDQETQYF. CDR3 nucleotide sequence: TGTGCCAGCAGTGGGCCCGACCTAGACCAAGAGACCCAGTACTTC.

This clonotype was seen only a few times. CDR3 residues: CASSTRDTQYF. The CDR3 coding sequence is TGTGCCAGCAGTACTCGAGATACGCAGTATTTT. The gene calls are TRBV6-2 or TRBV6-3 and TRBJ2-3, with unresolved D. The V gene lost 5 bases and the J gene lost 5 bases, with 5 bases spanning the gap. Germline V gene sequence: CDR1 MNHEY, CDR2 SVGEGT. The length of the CDR3 is 11 residues.

This chain connects TRBV4-2 to TRBJ2-7; 10 positions match TRBD2. Losses at the gene ends were 3 bases for V and 1 base for J; bases not matched to a gene: 3. CDR1 LGHNA and CDR2 YNFKEQ come from the germline V gene. CDR3 size: 15 residues. CDR3 DNA sequence: TGTGCCAGCAGCCACGAGCGGGGGGGATCCTACGAGCAGTACTTC. The encoded protein is CASSHERGGSYEQYF.

The chain couples TRBV2 to TRBJ2-5; no clear D gene. Looked up from germline, CDR1 is SNHLY and CDR2 is FYNNEI. Trimming removed 4 bases at V and 3 bases at J, with 3 bases between. The CDR3 totals 11 residues. The CDR3 DNA reads as TGTGCCAGCAGTGTAGAAGAGACCCAGTACTTC. Its translation: CASSVEETQYF. Drawing the rest from reference TRBV2 and TRBJ2-5, the complete variable domain is EPEVTQTPSHQVTQMGQEVILRCVPISNHLYFYWYRQILGQKVEFLVSFYNNEISEKSEIFDDQFSVERPDGSNFTLKIRSTKLEDSAMYFCASSVEETQYFGPGTRLLVL.

The CDR3 protein is CASSPFTTSNQPQHF. CDR3 nucleotides: TGTGCCAGTAGTCCATTTACGACCAGCAATCAGCCCCAGCATTTT. This sequence joins TRBV19 and TRBJ1-5; D not resolved. Trimming pared 5 bases from V and 1 base from J, leaving 12 bases between. CDR3 length equals 15 residues. The V gene's germline CDR1 is LNHDA and CDR2 SQIVND (reference sequence).

Concerning this clonotype itself: One end of the junction is discordant with germline, which a read error may explain. The chain combines TRBV27 with TRBJ2-3, with 8 bases fitting TRBD1. Germline CDR1 MNHEY, CDR2 SMNVEV (reference sequence). CDR3 length equals 16 residues. CDR3 DNA sequence: TGTGCCTGCAGTTTATCAAGGACAGGGAGAACAGATACGCAGTATTTT. This translates into CACSLSRTGRTDTQYF.

This rearrangement joins TRBV11-2 to TRBJ2-7, with 12 positions matching TRBD2. This CDR3 contains 17 residues. V was pared by 5 bases and J by 2 bases, with 10 bases of the junction left unmatched. Per germline, CDR1 SGHAT and CDR2 FQNNGV. CDR3 in DNA: TGTGCCAGCAGCGTACAAACTAGCGGGAGGATCCCCTACGAGCAGTACTTC. Residues: CASSVQTSGRIPYEQYF.

This chain joins TRBV7-2 and TRBJ2-5, with D perhaps TRBD2 (5 bases). This CDR3 spans 13 amino acids. With 6 bases removed from V and 4 bases from J, the gap between germline ends came to 12 bases. Germline V gives CDR1 SGHTA, CDR2 FQGNSA. CDR3 sequence: CASSRGEGETQYF. CDR3 DNA sequence: TGTGCCAGCAGTCGGGGTGAGGGAGAGACCCAGTACTTC. Variable domain in full (rest from reference TRBV7-2 and TRBJ2-5): GAGVSQSPSNKVTEKGKDVELRCDPISGHTALYWYRQSLGQGLEFLIYFQGNSAPDKSGLPSDRFSAERTGGSVSTLTIQRTQQEDSAVYLCASSRGEGETQYFGPGTRLLVL.

V usage is TRBV20-1 and J usage is TRBJ2-2; 10 bases agree with TRBD1. V dropped 1 base and J dropped 1; count of bases not matched to a gene: 15. The V gene's germline CDR1 is DFQATT and CDR2 SNEGSKA (reference sequence). The CDR3 is 20 amino acids. The CDR3 nucleotides are TGCAGTGCTAGAGGGGGGTTAGGGACAGGGGACCGCAAGAACACCGGGGAGCTGTTTTTT. Amino acids: CSARGGLGTGDRKNTGELFF.

The chain couples TRBV6-1 to TRBJ2-1; 8 bases match TRBD2. CDR3 size: 14 residues. Germline assignment: CDR1 MNHNS and CDR2 SASEGT. Trimming at V came to 11 bases and at J to 3 bases, leaving 9 bases not matched to a gene. CDR3 sequence: CARREAACYNEQFF. CDR3 nucleotide sequence: TGTGCCCGGCGGGAGGCGGCATGCTACAATGAGCAGTTCTTC.

The chain uses TRBV7-3 and TRBJ2-1; TRBD2 matches at 14 bases. Germline V gene data show CDR1 as SGHTA and CDR2 as FQGTGA. Trimming took 5 bases from V and 6 from J; bases not matched to a gene: 3. This CDR3 contains 15 residues. DNA of the CDR3: TGTGCCAGCAGCCGGGGACTAGCGGGAGCCAATGAGCAGTTCTTC. It codes for CASSRGLAGANEQFF.

The rearrangement uses TRBV2 and TRBJ1-1; 7 bases agree with TRBD1. The CDR3 covers 14 residues. Germline CDR1 is SNHLY and CDR2 is FYNNEI. J lost 4 bases, V lost 8 bases, and 10 bases had no gene match. The CDR3 DNA reads as TGTGCCAGCGGGGGGACCTCAGGGGGCACTGAAGCTTTCTTT. Protein sequence: CASGGTSGGTEAFF.

This clonotype is a singleton in its sample. The genes are TRBV5-4 and TRBJ2-4; a weak D match, TRBD1 (5 bases). The CDR3 length is 15 residues. Trimming removed 2 bases from V and 2 bases from J, with 11 bases in between. Germline V gene data show CDR1 as SGHNT and CDR2 as YYREEE (reference sequence). The CDR3 nucleotides read TGTGCCAGCAGCTTTCAGGGTCGCCCCAAAAACATTCAGTACTTC. It yields the protein CASSFQGRPKNIQYF.

CDR3 sequence reads: CSARTPPAAKNIQYF. The CDR3 coding sequence is TGCAGTGCTAGGACCCCCCCGGCGGCCAAAAACATTCAGTACTTC. The chain recombines TRBV20-1 with TRBJ2-4; no definite D call. CDR3 length: 15 amino acids. V lost 3 bases, J lost 1 base, and 13 bases lay in between. Germline V gene data show CDR1 as DFQATT and CDR2 as SNEGSKA (reference sequence).

V gene TRBV18 combines with J gene TRBJ2-5, with TRBD1 as a possible D gene (5 bases). CDR1 is KGHSH, CDR2 LQKENI, per germline. Trimming took 3 bases from V and 5 from J, leaving 16 bases between them. This CDR3 is 15 amino acids long. The CDR3 DNA sequence: TGTGCCAGCTCACCGTCGGACACTAATAGGGAGACCCAGTACTTC. It translates to CASSPSDTNRETQYF. Using reference TRBV18 and TRBJ2-5 for the parts outside the CDR3, the full variable domain is NAGVMQNPRHLVRRRGQEARLRCSPMKGHSHVYWYRQLPEEGLKFMVYLQKENIIDESGMPKERFSAEFPKEGPSILRIQQVVRGDSAAYFCASSPSDTNRETQYFGPGTRLLVL.